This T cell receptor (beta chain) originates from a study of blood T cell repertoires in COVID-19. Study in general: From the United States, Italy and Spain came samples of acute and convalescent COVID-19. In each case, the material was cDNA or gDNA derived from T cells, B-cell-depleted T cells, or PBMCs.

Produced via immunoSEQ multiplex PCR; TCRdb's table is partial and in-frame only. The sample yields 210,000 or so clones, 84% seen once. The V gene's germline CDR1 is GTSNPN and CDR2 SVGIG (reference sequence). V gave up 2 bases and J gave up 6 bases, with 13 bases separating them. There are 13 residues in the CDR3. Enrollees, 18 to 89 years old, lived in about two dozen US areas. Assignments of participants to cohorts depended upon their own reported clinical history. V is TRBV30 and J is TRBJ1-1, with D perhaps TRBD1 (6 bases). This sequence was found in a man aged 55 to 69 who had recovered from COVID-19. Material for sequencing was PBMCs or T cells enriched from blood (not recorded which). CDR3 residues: CAWSTGRGAEAFF. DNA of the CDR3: TGTGCCTGGAGTACAGGGCGGGGGGCTGAAGCTTTCTTT.